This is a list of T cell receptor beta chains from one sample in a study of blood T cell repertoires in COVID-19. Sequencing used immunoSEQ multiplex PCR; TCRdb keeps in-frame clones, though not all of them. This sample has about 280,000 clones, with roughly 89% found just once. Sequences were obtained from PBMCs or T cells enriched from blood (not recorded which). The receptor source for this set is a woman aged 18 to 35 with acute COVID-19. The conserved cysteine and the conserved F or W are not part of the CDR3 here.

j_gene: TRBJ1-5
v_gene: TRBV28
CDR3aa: ASSTGQGSNQPQH

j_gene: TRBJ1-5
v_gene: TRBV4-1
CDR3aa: ASSQASGDSNQPQH

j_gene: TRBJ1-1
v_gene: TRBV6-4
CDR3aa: ASSDQHGGTEAF

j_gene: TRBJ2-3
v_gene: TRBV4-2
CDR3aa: ASSQGTSGSTDTQY

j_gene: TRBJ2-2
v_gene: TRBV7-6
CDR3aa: ASSSTGQNTGELF

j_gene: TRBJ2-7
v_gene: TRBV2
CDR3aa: ASSEQGESYEQY

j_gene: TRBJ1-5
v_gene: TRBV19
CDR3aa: ASSLSPNSGNQPQH

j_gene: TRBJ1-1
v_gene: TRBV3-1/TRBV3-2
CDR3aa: ASSPWTGGTEAF

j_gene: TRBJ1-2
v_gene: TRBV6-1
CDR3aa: ASSADRSAGEGDGYT

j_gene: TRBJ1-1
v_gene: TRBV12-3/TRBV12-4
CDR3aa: ASSLRGITEAF

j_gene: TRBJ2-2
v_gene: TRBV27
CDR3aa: ASTGGTGELF

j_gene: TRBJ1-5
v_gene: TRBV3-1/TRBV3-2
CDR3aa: ASSKSTGNQPQH

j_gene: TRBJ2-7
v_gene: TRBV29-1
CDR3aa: SVETGTSYEQY

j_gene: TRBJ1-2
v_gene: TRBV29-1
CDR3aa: SVSGTGDGYT

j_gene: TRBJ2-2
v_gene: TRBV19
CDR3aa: ASKFGAGVVKTGELF